At least ten counts were recorded for the clone carrying this TCR beta chain. The antigen is unknown. The record originates from a study of CD8 T cells in ankylosing spondylitis. Quantitative 5'-RACE with molecular barcodes produced the TCR beta libraries. TCRdb re-called the 5' RACE reads through MiXCR, storing one row per CDR3 protein. The sample has around 140,000 distinct CDR3 sequences; more than 9.5% are singletons. Study conclusions and caveats: Ankylosing spondylitis blood appeared to be characterized by a TCR beta motif of eight highly homologous variants.

The receptor's source is a female donor with ankylosing spondylitis or in good health (not recorded which). The specimen was blood, either unsorted or a sorted T cell fraction (not recorded which).

The CDR3 coding sequence is TGCAGCGTTGAAAGGGACCCAAATTCACCCCTCCACTTT. Translating it yields CSVERDPNSPLHF. The chain links TRBV29-1 to TRBJ1-6; D is possibly TRBD1 (5 bases). With 2 bases removed from V and 7 bases from J, the gap between germline ends came to 9 bases. The CDR3 spans 13 residues. Per the germline V gene, CDR1 is SQVTM and CDR2 is ANQGSEA.